The sequence of this T cell receptor (beta chain) was determined in a study of breast tumors, draining lymph nodes, adjacent tissues. Samples came from axillary lymph nodes draining the breast cancer. Regarding the study as a whole: Data fit most tumor T cells coming from lymph node, expanding in tumor.

This clonotype has a handful of counts. The antigen is unknown. The CDR3 loop spans 14 amino acids. V lost 3 bases and J 0 bases, leaving 8 bases between the germline ends. The germline gives CDR1 MGHDK, CDR2 SYGVNS. TCRdb used MiXCR to reprocess the multiplex PCR reads, holding one entry per CDR3 protein. Among over 250,000 distinct CDR3 sequences, 30% to 35% were seen once, and the ten largest hold approximately 1%. This rearrangement joins TRBV25-1 to TRBJ1-1, with no clear D. This receptor was identified in a female donor with breast cancer. Some clones in this sample may be carry-over from other donors' samples. The sequenced sample consisted of axillary lymph node tissue. The CDR3 here is CASSDWTLNTEAFF. Here the CDR3 DNA reads TGTGCCAGCAGTGATTGGACTTTGAACACTGAAGCTTTCTTT.